This TCR beta chain came from a study of blood T cell repertoires in COVID-19 (TCRdb year 2020). About the investigation overall: Samples from collaborators originated in the United States, Italy and Spain and spanned both the acute and convalescent phases of COVID-19. The samples were drawn from the first 160 participants of the ongoing ImmuneRACE study and from 1,200 or so subjects provided by 6 global collaborators. The prospective study material was composed of cDNA or gDNA derived from T cells, B-cell-depleted T cells, or PBMCs. HLA class I and class II types, where available, came from metadata supplied by the sample provider rather than from assay-based typing. The dataset comprised deeply sampled blood TCRbeta repertoires from subjects exposed to, actively infected with, or recovered from COVID-19. A de-identified subject ID, COVID-19 status, age in years and sex were almost always included in the sample metadata. The repertoires were released in a freely available public database meant as a resource for research on the immune response to SARS-CoV-2. What the authors observed across the whole study: The quantity of clinical and demographic metadata differed by source and by participant and was supplied without curation.

With respect to this clone: No cognate antigen has been identified for it. Base qualities were left out, and no much larger clone turns up one base away.

Another Seattle source contributed samples from volunteer blood donors who had recovered from COVID-19. Each collaborating institution followed its own protocols to collect whole blood in K2EDTA tubes. For TCRbeta analysis, collaborators shipped samples in one of three forms: frozen whole blood, isolated PBMCs, or DNA extracted from either of those sample types. TCRbeta CDR3 regions were amplified from genomic DNA by means of the immunoSEQ Assay, a bias-controlled multiplex PCR. In the original analysis: The number of nucleated cells in each sample was estimated from the amplification of reference gene primers within the assay. To quantify the absolute abundance of each unique TCRbeta CDR3 rearrangement, sequence reads were collapsed and filtered. For each sample, productive Simpson clonality was calculated as the square root of Simpson's diversity index across productive rearrangements. Imported from immuneACCESS, the table was reduced by TCRdb to in-frame sequences with V and J called. These copies leave out some clones; in studies compared against another copy, an unresolved V gene accounts for under half, and the cause of the remainder is not known. V and J calls and clone size are as listed in that table; D and trimming were resolved from the DNA. The sample records some 120,000 clones, more than 70% of which are singletons. About an eighth of the sample is in the top ten clones.

CDR1 SGHVS and CDR2 FQNEAQ were looked up in the germline V gene. The CDR3 holds 16 amino acids from the cysteine to the phenylalanine. The sequence is cut down to CDR3 DNA, 48 bases in frame from base 1. V trim: 5 bases; J trim: 0 bases; unmatched bases: 6. Material: peripheral blood. The chain is made from TRBV7-8 and TRBJ2-3; 9 junctional bases match TRBD2. The receptor comes from a woman aged 25 to 45 who had recovered from COVID-19. This receptor carries the CDR3 CASSTHSGGSTDTQYF. The base sequence is TGTGCCAGCAGCACCCATAGCGGGGGAAGCACAGATACGCAGTATTTT. With all but the CDR3 taken from the reference TRBV7-8 and TRBJ2-3 genes, the full variable domain is: GAGVSQSPRYKVAKRGQDVALRCDPISGHVSLFWYQQALGQGPEFLTYFQNEAQLDKSGLPSDRFFAERPEGSVSTLKIQRTQQEDSAVYLCASSTHSGGSTDTQYFGPGTRLTVL.